The 11 T cell receptor beta chains in this list originate from one sample, sequenced in a study of low-dose radiotherapy and immunotherapy resistance in tumors. The time point was: before trial treatment. Both TCRalpha and TCRbeta chains were reverse transcribed with V-gene-specific primers. TCRs were put through 20 PCR cycles of amplification with Phusion. A constant-region primer and the V-primer adapter served as the primer pair. TCRdb itself ran the reads through MiXCR, one entry per CDR3 protein. The repertoire includes tens of thousands of distinct CDR3 sequences, more than 25% of them detected once, and 6.6% sits in the top ten. Sequences were derived from PBMCs, sampled before treatment. The source is a male donor with rectosigmoid adenocarcinoma.

Regarding this clonotype: The junction departs from germline at one end; a sequencing error may be responsible. The chain joins TRBV25-1 to TRBJ2-1; weak D call: TRBD1 (6 bases). CDR3 size: 15 residues. Germline CDR1 reads MGHDK; CDR2 reads SYGVNS. The CDR3 loop is CASTAGTSSFNEQFF. The CDR3 region has the DNA TGTGCCAGTACTGCAGGGACAAGCTCCTTCAATGAGCAGTTCTTC. The variable domain in full, with the rest retrieved from reference TRBV25-1 and TRBJ2-1, is EADIYQTPRYLVIGTGKKITLECSQTMGHDKMYWYQQDPGMELHLIHYSYGVNSTEKGDLSSESTVSRIRTEHFPLTLESARPSHTSQYLCASTAGTSSFNEQFFGPGTRLTVL.

In this sample, this clonotype turned up many times. The V gene is TRBV9, the J gene TRBJ2-4; D unresolved. V gave up 3 bases and J gave up 6 bases, with 22 bases separating them. Germline V CDR1 and CDR2: SGDLS, YYNGEE. The length of the CDR3 is 17 residues. CDR3 coding DNA: TGTGCCAGCAGCGAAAAGCTACCGGGCCACGCAGGAAACATTCAGTACTTC. Residues: CASSEKLPGHAGNIQYF.

This chain joins TRBV6-2 or TRBV6-3 and TRBJ2-1; the match to TRBD2 covers 7 bases. Germline CDR1 reads MNHEY; CDR2 reads SVGEGT. The V segment lost 7 bases and the J segment 12 bases; nucleotides outside the gene matches: 9. The CDR3 is 12 residues long. CDR3 amino acids: CASTTSQAGQFF. CDR3 bases: TGTGCCAGCACGACTAGCCAAGCAGGGCAGTTCTTC.

Note on this clonotype: The likely explanation is a read error, given a far larger clone one base away. CDR3 loop: CGSSYDHDKNTEAFF. As DNA, the CDR3 is TGTGGCAGCAGCTACGATCACGATAAAAACACTGAAGCTTTCTTT. This chain joins TRBV7-2 and TRBJ1-1, with unresolved D. CDR3 size: 15 residues. Germline V gene data show CDR1 as SGHTA and CDR2 as FQGNSA.

Worth noting for this clonotype: A far larger clone is one base from this, pointing to a likely read error. V usage is TRBV6-5 and J usage is TRBJ2-7, with 7 nucleotides matching TRBD1. Trimming cost V 6 bases and J 5 bases; bases outside gene matches: 22. The CDR3 contains 18 residues. Germline V gene lookup returns CDR1 MNHEY and CDR2 SVGAGI. The CDR3 sequence: CASRGRDSPSGYIHEQYF. CDR3 nucleotides: TGTGCCAGCAGGGGCCGGGACAGCCCGTCGGGGTACATTCACGAGCAGTACTTC.

This clonotype was seen repeatedly, ten times or more. This chain connects TRBV3-1 to TRBJ2-2; D is perhaps TRBD1 (6 bases). This CDR3 is 15 amino acids long. V lost 1 base to trimming and J lost 1 base, with 7 bases between them. Germline CDR1 is LGHDT and CDR2 is YNNKEL (reference sequence). CDR3 nucleotide sequence: TGTGCCAGCAGCCAAGTCAGGGGGAACACCGGGGAGCTGTTTTTT. Translated, it gives CASSQVRGNTGELFF. Based on the CDR3 plus reference TRBV3-1 and TRBJ2-2, the full variable domain is DTAVSQTPKYLVTQMGNDKSIKCEQNLGHDTMYWYKQDSKKFLKIMFSYNNKELIINETVPNRFSPKSPDKAHLNLHINSLELGDSAVYFCASSQVRGNTGELFFGEGSRLTVL.

This clonotype showed up many times. V usage is TRBV29-1 and J usage is TRBJ1-6; D is uncertain. This CDR3 spans 12 amino acids. Germline V lookup: CDR1 SQVTM, CDR2 ANQGSEA. The V end was cut by 6 bases, the J end by 8 bases, with 11 bases between. CDR3 region: CSVPGQHSPLHF. DNA of the CDR3: TGCAGCGTACCAGGCCAGCATTCACCCCTCCACTTT.

The chain is built from TRBV6-5 and TRBJ2-5; 11 bases fit TRBD1. V was pared by 8 bases and J by 4 bases, with 9 bases of the junction left unmatched. Germline V CDR1 and CDR2: MNHEY, SVGAGI. The length of the CDR3 is 15 residues. CDR3 DNA sequence: TGTGCCAGCCAATCGGGACAGGGGGAGGTAGAGACCCAGTACTTC. Translated, it gives CASQSGQGEVETQYF.

As for this clonotype: A far larger clone is only one base removed, so a read error is likely. The rearrangement uses TRBV13 and TRBJ2-1; D tentatively fits TRBD1 or TRBD2 (5 bases each). This CDR3 has 15 amino acids. Germline V gives CDR1 PRHDT, CDR2 FYEKMQ (reference sequence). V lost 3 bases and J lost 4, with 13 bases in between. CDR3 coding DNA: TGTGCCAGCAGCTTCATCGGGACGACATACAATGAGCAGTTCTTC. It codes for CASSFIGTTYNEQFF.

This clonotype was counted a single time. The V gene is TRBV7-6, the J gene TRBJ2-3; D unresolved. This CDR3 has 12 amino acids. Trimming pared 5 bases from V and 6 bases from J, leaving 9 bases between. Looked up from germline, CDR1 is SGHVS and CDR2 is FNYEAQ. Here the CDR3 reads CASSPISDTQYF. CDR3 sequence (DNA): TGTGCCAGCAGCCCAATCTCGGATACGCAGTATTTT.

Worth noting for this clonotype: A far larger clone is a single base away, which makes a read error likely. This chain connects TRBV2 to TRBJ2-1; a weak D match, TRBD1 (5 bases). The CDR3 extends over 15 amino acids. Trimming pared 3 bases from V and 10 bases from J, leaving 19 bases between. Looked up from germline, CDR1 is SNHLY and CDR2 is FYNNEI. The CDR3 sequence: CASSEQGRVSYEQFF. The CDR3 DNA reads TGTGCCAGCAGTGAGCAGGGCAGGGTCTCCTACGAGCAGTTCTTC.